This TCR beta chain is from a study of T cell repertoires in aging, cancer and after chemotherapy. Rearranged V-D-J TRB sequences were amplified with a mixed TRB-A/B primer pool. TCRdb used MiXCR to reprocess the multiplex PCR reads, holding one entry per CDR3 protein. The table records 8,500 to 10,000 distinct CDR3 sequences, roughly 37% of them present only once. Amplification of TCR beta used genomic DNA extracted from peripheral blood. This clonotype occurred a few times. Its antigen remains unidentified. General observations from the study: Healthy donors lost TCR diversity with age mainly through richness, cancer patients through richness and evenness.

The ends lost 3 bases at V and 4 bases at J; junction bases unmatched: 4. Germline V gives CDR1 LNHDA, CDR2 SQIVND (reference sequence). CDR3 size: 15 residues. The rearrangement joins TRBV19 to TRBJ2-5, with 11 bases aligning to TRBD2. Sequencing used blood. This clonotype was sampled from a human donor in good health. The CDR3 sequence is CASSIWLAGGETQYF. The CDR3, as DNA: TGTGCCAGTAGTATCTGGCTAGCGGGAGGAGAGACCCAGTACTTC.